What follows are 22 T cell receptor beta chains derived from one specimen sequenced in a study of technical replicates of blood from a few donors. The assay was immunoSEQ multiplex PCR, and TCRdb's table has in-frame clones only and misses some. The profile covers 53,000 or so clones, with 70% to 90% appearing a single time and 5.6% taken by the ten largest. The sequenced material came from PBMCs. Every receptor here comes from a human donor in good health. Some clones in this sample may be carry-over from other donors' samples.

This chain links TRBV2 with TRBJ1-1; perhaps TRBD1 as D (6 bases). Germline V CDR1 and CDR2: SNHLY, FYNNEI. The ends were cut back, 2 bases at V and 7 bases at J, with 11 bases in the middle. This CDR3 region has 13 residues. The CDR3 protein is CASSEQGSGEAFF. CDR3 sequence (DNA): TGTGCCAGCAGTGAACAGGGGTCGGGTGAAGCTTTCTTT.

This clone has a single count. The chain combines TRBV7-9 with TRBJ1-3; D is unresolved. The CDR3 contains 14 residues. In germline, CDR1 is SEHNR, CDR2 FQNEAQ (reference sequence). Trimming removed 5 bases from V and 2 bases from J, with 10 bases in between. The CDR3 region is CASSNRQAGNTIYF. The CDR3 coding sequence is TGTGCCAGCAGCAATCGTCAGGCTGGAAACACCATATATTTT.

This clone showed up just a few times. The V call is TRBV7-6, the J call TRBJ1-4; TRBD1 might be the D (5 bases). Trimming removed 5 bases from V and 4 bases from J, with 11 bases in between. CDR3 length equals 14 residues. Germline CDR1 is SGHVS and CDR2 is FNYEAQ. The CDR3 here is CASSQTEVNEKLFF. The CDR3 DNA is TGTGCCAGCAGCCAGACAGAAGTTAATGAAAAACTGTTTTTT.

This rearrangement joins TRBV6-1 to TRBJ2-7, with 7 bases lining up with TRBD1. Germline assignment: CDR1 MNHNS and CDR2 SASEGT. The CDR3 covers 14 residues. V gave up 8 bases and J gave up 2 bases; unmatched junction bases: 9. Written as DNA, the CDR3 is TGTGCCAGCCGTCTGCCAGGGGGAACCTACGAGCAGTACTTC. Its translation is CASRLPGGTYEQYF.

The CDR3: CASSEAAVTDTQYF. The CDR3 DNA is TGTGCCAGCAGTGAGGCGGCGGTCACAGATACGCAGTATTTT. This sequence joins TRBV2 and TRBJ2-3; no clear D gene. With 3 bases removed from V and 2 bases from J, the gap between germline ends came to 9 bases. The CDR3 runs to 14 residues. Germline lookup yields CDR1 SNHLY and CDR2 FYNNEI.

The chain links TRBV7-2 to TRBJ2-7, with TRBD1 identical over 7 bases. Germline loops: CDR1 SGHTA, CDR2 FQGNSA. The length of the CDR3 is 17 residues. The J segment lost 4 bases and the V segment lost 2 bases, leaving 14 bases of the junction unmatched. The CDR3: CASSLLGTGVSKYEQYF. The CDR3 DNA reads TGTGCCAGCAGCTTACTCGGAACAGGGGTCTCTAAGTACGAGCAGTACTTC.

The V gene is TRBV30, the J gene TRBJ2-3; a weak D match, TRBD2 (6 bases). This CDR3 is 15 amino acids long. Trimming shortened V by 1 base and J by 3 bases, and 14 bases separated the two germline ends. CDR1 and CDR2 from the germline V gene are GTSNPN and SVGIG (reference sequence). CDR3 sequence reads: CAWSGVGGLTDTQYF. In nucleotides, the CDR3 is TGTGCCTGGAGTGGGGTGGGAGGCCTTACAGATACGCAGTATTTT.

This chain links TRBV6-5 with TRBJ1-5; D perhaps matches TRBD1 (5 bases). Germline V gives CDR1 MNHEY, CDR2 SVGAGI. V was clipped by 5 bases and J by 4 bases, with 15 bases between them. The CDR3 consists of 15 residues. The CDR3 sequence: CASSPDRRMNQPQHF. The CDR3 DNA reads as TGTGCCAGCAGTCCAGACAGACGAATGAATCAGCCCCAGCATTTT.

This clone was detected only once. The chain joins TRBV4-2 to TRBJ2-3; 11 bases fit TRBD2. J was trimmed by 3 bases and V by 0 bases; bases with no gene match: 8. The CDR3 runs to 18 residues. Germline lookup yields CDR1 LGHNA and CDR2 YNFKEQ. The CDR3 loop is CASSQDSVRLAGTDTQYF. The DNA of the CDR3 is TGTGCCAGCAGCCAAGATAGTGTGAGACTAGCGGGGACAGATACGCAGTATTTT.

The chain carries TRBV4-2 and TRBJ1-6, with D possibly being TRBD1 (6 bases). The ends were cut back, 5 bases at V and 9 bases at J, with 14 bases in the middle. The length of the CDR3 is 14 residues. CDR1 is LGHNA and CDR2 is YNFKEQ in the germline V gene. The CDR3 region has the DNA TGTGCCAGCAGCACCCGTCGACAGGCTTCACCCCTCCACTTT. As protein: CASSTRRQASPLHF.

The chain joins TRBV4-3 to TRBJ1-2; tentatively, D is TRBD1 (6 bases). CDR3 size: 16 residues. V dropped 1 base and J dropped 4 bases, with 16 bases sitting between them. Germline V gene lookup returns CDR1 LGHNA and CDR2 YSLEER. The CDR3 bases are TGCGCCAGCAGCCAAGTAGGCACAGGGCTCTTCTATGGCTACACCTTC. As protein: CASSQVGTGLFYGYTF.

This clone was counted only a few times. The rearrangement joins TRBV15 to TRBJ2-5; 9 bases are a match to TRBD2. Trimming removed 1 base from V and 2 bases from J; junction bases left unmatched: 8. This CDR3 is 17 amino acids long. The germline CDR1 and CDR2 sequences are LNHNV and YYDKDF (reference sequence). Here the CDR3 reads CATSRGRLAAYQETQYF. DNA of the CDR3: TGTGCCACCAGCAGAGGCCGACTAGCGGCCTATCAAGAGACCCAGTACTTC.

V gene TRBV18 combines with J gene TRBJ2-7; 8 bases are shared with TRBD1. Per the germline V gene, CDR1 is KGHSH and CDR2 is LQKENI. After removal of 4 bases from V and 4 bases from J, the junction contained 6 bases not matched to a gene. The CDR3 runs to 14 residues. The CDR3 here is CASSLGQGSYEQYF. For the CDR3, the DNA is TGTGCCAGCTCACTTGGACAGGGAAGTTACGAGCAGTACTTC.

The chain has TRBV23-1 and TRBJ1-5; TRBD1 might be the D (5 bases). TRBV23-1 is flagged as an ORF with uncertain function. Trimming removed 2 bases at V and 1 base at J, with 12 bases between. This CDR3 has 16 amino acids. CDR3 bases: TGCGCCAGCAGTCAACCAGGGTTATTCAGCAATCAGCCCCAGCATTTT. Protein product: CASSQPGLFSNQPQHF.

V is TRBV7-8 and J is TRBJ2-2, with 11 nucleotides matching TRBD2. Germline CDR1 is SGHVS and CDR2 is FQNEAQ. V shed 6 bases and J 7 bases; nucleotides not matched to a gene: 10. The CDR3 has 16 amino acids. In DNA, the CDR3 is TGTGCCAGCAGACTACTAGCGGGAGACCTGGGCGGGGAGCTGTTTTTT. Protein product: CASRLLAGDLGGELFF.

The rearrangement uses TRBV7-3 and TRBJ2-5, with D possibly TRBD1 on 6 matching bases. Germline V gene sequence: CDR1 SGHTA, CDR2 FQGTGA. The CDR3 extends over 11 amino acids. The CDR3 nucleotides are TGTGCTGCCCAGGGGAGAGAGACCCAGTACTTC. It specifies CAAQGRETQYF.

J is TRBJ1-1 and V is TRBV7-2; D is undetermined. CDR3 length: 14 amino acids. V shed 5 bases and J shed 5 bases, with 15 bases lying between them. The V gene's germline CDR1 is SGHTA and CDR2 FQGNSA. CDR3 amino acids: CASSLLGVGTEAFF. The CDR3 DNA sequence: TGTGCCAGCAGCCTACTCGGGGTAGGGACTGAAGCTTTCTTT.

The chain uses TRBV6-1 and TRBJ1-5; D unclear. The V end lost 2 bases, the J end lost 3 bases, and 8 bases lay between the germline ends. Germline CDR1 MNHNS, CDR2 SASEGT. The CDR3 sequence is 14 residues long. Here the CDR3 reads CASSERQANQPQHF. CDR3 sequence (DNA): TGTGCCAGCAGTGAACGTCAGGCCAATCAGCCCCAGCATTTT.

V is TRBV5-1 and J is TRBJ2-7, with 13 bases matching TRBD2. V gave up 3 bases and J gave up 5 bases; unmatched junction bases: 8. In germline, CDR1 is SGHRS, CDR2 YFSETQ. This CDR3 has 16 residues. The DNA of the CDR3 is TGCGCCAGCAGCTCGACTAGCGGGGGGACCTTTCACGAGCAGTACTTC. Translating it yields CASSSTSGGTFHEQYF.

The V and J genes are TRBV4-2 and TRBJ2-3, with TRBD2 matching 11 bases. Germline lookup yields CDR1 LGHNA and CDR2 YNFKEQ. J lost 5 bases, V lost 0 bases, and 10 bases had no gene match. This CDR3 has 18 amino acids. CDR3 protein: CASSQDPPPTSGRDTQYF. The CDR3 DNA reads TGTGCCAGCAGCCAAGATCCCCCGCCCACTAGCGGGAGAGATACGCAGTATTTT.

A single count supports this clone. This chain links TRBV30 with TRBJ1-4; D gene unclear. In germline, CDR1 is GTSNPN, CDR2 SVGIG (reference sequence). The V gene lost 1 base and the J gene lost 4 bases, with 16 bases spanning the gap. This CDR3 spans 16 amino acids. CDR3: CAWSEWFREINEKLFF. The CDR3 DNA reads TGTGCCTGGAGTGAATGGTTCCGGGAAATTAATGAAAAACTGTTTTTT.

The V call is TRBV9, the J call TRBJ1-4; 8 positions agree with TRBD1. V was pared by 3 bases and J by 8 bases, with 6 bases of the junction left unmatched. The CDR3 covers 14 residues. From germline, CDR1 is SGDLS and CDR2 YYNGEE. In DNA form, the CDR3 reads TGTGCCAGCAGCGCTGGACAGGGTGTCGAAAAACTGTTTTTT. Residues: CASSAGQGVEKLFF.